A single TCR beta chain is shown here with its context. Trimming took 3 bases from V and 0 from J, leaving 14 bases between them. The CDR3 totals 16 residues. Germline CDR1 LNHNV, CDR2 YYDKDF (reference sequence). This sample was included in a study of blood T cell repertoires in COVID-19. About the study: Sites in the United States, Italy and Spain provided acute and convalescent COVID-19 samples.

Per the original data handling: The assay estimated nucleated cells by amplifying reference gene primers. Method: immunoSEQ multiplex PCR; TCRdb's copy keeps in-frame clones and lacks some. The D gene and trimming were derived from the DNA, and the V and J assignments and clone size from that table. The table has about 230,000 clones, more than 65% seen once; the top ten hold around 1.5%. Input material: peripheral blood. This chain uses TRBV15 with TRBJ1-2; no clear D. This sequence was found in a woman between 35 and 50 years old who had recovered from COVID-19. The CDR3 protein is CATSRALSRSNYGYTF. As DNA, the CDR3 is TGTGCCACCAGCAGGGCCCTCTCCCGTTCTAACTATGGCTACACCTTC.